This T cell receptor beta chain was sequenced in a study of T cells in localized non-small cell lung cancer. Findings and limits, study-wide: The tumor had only one region sequenced, so heterogeneity remains possible. In the blood, greater T cell density corresponded to longer overall survival. The study found T cell clonality highest in uninvolved adjacent lung, above tumor. Adjacent lung exhibited a median of around 60 among the 100 most abundant tumor clones.

This clone was observed a handful of times. Its antigen is undetermined. Trimming left V 3 bases short and J 1 base short, with 6 bases between. Germline V gene data show CDR1 as KGHSH and CDR2 as LQKENI. The CDR3 runs to 13 residues. Libraries were prepared by immunoSEQ multiplex PCR; TCRdb keeps only in-frame clonotypes and omits some of them. The sample consists of 30,000 to 45,000 clones, approximately 94% of them appearing once. This TCR came from a female donor over 55 with stage I lung adenocarcinoma. This material consisted of peripheral blood, taken before any cancer treatment. This sequence joins TRBV18 and TRBJ1-1; D not certain. The DNA for the CDR3 is TGTGCCAGCTCACCTCCAGGGAACACTGAAGCTTTCTTT. It translates to CASSPPGNTEAFF.